Shown below are 23 T cell receptor beta chains from a single sample sequenced in a study of identical twins. TCRdb redid the calling of the 5' RACE reads with MiXCR, one entry per CDR3 protein. The repertoire holds about 390,000 distinct CDR3 sequences, with roughly 9% as singletons. The specimen sequenced was naive T cells sorted from blood. These receptors were obtained from a woman aged 50 to 60 in good health.

This clonotype was found many times. This chain's CDR3 is CSVDLAGSSYNEQFF. CDR3 in DNA: TGCAGCGTTGACCTAGCGGGGAGCTCCTACAATGAGCAGTTCTTC. The V and J genes are TRBV29-1 and TRBJ2-1, with 9 nucleotides matching TRBD2. Unmatched junction bases numbered 3, after V lost 3 bases and J lost 0 bases. This CDR3 contains 15 residues. Germline assignment: CDR1 SQVTM and CDR2 ANQGSEA.

The table lists this clonotype with a few counts. The rearrangement joins TRBV11-2 to TRBJ2-7, with 8 bases that match TRBD2. This CDR3 spans 16 amino acids. Trimming at V came to 1 base and at J to 1 base, leaving 6 bases not matched to a gene. CDR1 SGHAT and CDR2 FQNNGV come from the germline V gene. The CDR3 reads CASSLVPGTSSYEQYF. Here the CDR3 DNA reads TGTGCCAGCAGCTTAGTTCCCGGGACTAGTTCCTACGAGCAGTACTTC.

V and J are TRBV24-1 and TRBJ2-1, with TRBD2 identical over 8 bases. Germline CDR1 and CDR2: KGHDR and SFDVKD. The CDR3 runs to 14 residues. Trimming removed 5 bases from V and 7 bases from J; junction bases left unmatched: 6. CDR3 sequence (DNA): TGTGCCACCAGTGGGTTAGCGGGAAGGAATGAGCAGTTCTTC. It encodes CATSGLAGRNEQFF.

This clonotype was detected ten times or more. V gene TRBV7-6 combines with J gene TRBJ2-1; weak D call: TRBD2 (5 bases). Germline CDR1 and CDR2: SGHVS and FNYEAQ. Deletions cut 5 bases from V and 9 bases from J, with 11 bases between. The CDR3 is 12 amino acids. The CDR3 nucleotides are TGTGCCAGCAGCCTGCAAGGACTTGAGCAGTTCTTC. It encodes CASSLQGLEQFF.

The gene calls are TRBV27 and TRBJ2-2, with TRBD2 as a possible D gene (5 bases). The V end was cut by 6 bases, the J end by 7 bases, with 12 bases between. Per germline, CDR1 MNHEY and CDR2 SMNVEV (reference sequence). The CDR3 consists of 13 residues. The CDR3 region is CASSWGTSGELFF. CDR3 DNA sequence: TGTGCCAGCAGCTGGGGTACTAGCGGGGAGCTGTTTTTT.

The chain recombines TRBV3-1 with TRBJ2-3, with no clear D. The CDR3 has 12 residues. Trimming shortened V by 8 bases and J by 10 bases, and 16 bases separated the two germline ends. Germline V gene sequence: CDR1 LGHDT, CDR2 YNNKEL (reference sequence). The CDR3 DNA is TGTGCCAGCGCTCAAGTCCCTGATTCGCAGTATTTT. Protein: CASAQVPDSQYF.

There are a few counts of this clonotype. The J gene is TRBJ2-7, the V gene TRBV6-6, with 9 bases aligning to TRBD2. The V segment lost 4 bases and the J segment 3 bases; nucleotides outside the gene matches: 4. This CDR3 comprises 14 residues. The germline gives CDR1 MNHNY, CDR2 SVGAGI (reference sequence). The CDR3 loop is CASSLSSGNYEQYF. The CDR3 DNA sequence: TGTGCCAGCAGTTTGTCTAGCGGGAACTACGAGCAGTACTTC.

The chain recombines TRBV5-1 with TRBJ2-2, with TRBD2 matching over 8 bases. The germline CDR1 and CDR2 sequences are SGHRS and YFSETQ. The CDR3 spans 18 residues. J gave up 2 bases and V 6 bases, and 15 bases lay outside the gene matches. As DNA, the CDR3 is TGCGCCAGCACCTTCAGGATAGCGGGGAGGACTAACACCGGGGAGCTGTTTTTT. Protein product: CASTFRIAGRTNTGELFF.

Only a few counts were recorded for this clonotype. The J gene is TRBJ2-1, the V gene TRBV12-3 or TRBV12-4; 12 bases are shared with TRBD2. The CDR3 contains 16 residues. V lost 4 bases to trimming and J lost 8 bases; unmatched junction nucleotides: 9. CDR3 amino acids: CASSSPSGRVIDEQFF. In DNA form, the CDR3 reads TGTGCCAGCAGTTCCCCTAGCGGGAGGGTTATTGATGAGCAGTTCTTC.

The chain couples TRBV7-8 to TRBJ2-1, with TRBD2 matching over 8 bases. CDR1 and CDR2 (germline): SGHVS, FQNEAQ. The CDR3 covers 13 residues. V lost 11 bases to trimming and J lost 7 bases; unmatched junction nucleotides: 10. The CDR3 DNA follows: TGTGCCGGTCGGTACGGGAGGGGGAATGAGCAGTTCTTC. Translation: CAGRYGRGNEQFF.

This clonotype has a count of ten or more. At one end the junction does not follow the germline gene, possibly because of a read error. This chain uses TRBV7-7 with TRBJ2-4, with TRBD2 matching 15 bases. The CDR3 length is 20 residues. Germline V lookup: CDR1 SSHAT, CDR2 FNYEAQ (reference sequence). The CDR3 sequence is CASSRIGTSGRSSTKNIQYF. CDR3 DNA sequence: TGTGCTAGCAGCCGAATAGGGACTAGCGGGAGGTCTTCAACCAAAAACATTCAGTACTTC.

This clonotype came up many times. The chain is built from TRBV6-5 and TRBJ1-3; 9 nucleotides line up with TRBD1. This CDR3 is 16 amino acids long. V shed 5 bases and J 0 bases; nucleotides not matched to a gene: 5. The germline V gene has CDR1 MNHEY and CDR2 SVGAGI. CDR3 sequence (DNA): TGTGCCAGCAGTGAGACAGGGGGGTTCTCTGGAAACACCATATATTTT. Its protein is CASSETGGFSGNTIYF.

With respect to this clonotype: Because the CDR3 is missing its conserved closing phenylalanine or tryptophan, this is likely a read error. This chain links TRBV27 with TRBJ2-3; 10 bases are shared with TRBD2. Per germline, CDR1 MNHEY and CDR2 SMNVEV (reference sequence). CDR3 length equals 18 residues. Here the CDR3 reads CASSPLLTSGASTDTQYS. DNA of the CDR3: TGTGCCAGCAGTCCCCTCCTCACTAGCGGGGCTAGCACAGATACTCAGTATTCT.

This chain uses TRBV20-1 with TRBJ1-5, with 7 bases matching TRBD1. This CDR3 contains 16 residues. Germline CDR1 DFQATT, CDR2 SNEGSKA (reference sequence). V was clipped by 6 bases and J by 0 bases; unmatched bases: 11. DNA for the CDR3: TGCAGTGCAAAAGACAGGGCCGAATATAGCAATCAGCCCCAGCATTTT. Translating gives CSAKDRAEYSNQPQHF.

This chain connects TRBV27 to TRBJ2-5, with D possibly being TRBD1 or TRBD2 (5 bases each). There are 13 residues in the CDR3. In germline, CDR1 is MNHEY, CDR2 SMNVEV (reference sequence). V was trimmed by 7 bases and J by 4 bases, leaving 13 bases between them. The CDR3 protein is CASMRGDGETQYF. In DNA, the CDR3 is TGTGCCAGCATGAGGGGAGATGGAGAGACCCAGTACTTC.

V is TRBV20-1 and J is TRBJ2-7, with TRBD2 as a possible D gene (6 bases). Germline values: CDR1 DFQATT, CDR2 SNEGSKA (reference sequence). The CDR3 runs to 15 residues. V was pared by 2 bases and J by 5 bases, with 19 bases between. The CDR3 loop is CSARNRLVGFNEQYF. DNA of the CDR3: TGCAGTGCTAGAAACAGACTAGTTGGTTTCAACGAGCAGTACTTC.

The chain employs TRBV5-1 and TRBJ2-1; D might be TRBD2 (5 bases). The V end was cut by 1 base, the J end by 2 bases, with 10 bases between. The germline V gene has CDR1 SGHRS and CDR2 YFSETQ. CDR3 length equals 15 residues. CDR3 region: CASSLSSIPYNEQFF. Written as DNA, the CDR3 is TGCGCCAGCAGCTTGTCTAGCATTCCCTACAATGAGCAGTTCTTC.

This clonotype was recorded many times. The gene calls are TRBV10-3 and TRBJ2-7; a weak D match, TRBD2 (5 bases). CDR1 is ENHRY, CDR2 SYGVKD, per germline. CDR3 size: 16 residues. V lost 6 bases and J 6 bases, leaving 24 bases between the germline ends. CDR3 in DNA: TGTGCCATCAGCCCACAAGGTGCTAGCAAGGGCTCCGAGCAGTACTTC. Translated, it gives CAISPQGASKGSEQYF.

Comment on this clonotype: In this CDR3 the conserved last residue, phenylalanine or tryptophan, is missing, so a read error is likely. The limits of the CDR3 on the DNA are not certain, so only TCRdb's listed CDR3 is given. This CDR3 reads CASKKRQATSGANVLTL. J is TRBJ2-6 and V is TRBV21-1; TRBD1 reflects the table's D call only, with no check against the DNA. TRBV21-1 is labeled a pseudogene. From its first to its last residue, the CDR3 has 17 amino acids.

This clonotype was counted only a few times. The CDR3 bases are TGTGCCAGCAGTTTAGATAAGGGGACTAGCGGGGGGAGGAATGAGCAGTTCTTC. Its protein product is CASSLDKGTSGGRNEQFF. The chain employs TRBV27 and TRBJ2-1; 15 bases map to TRBD2. Germline V gene data show CDR1 as MNHEY and CDR2 as SMNVEV (reference sequence). V trimming: 2 bases; J trimming: 7 bases; junction bases outside the gene matches: 9. This CDR3 contains 18 residues.

This clonotype has a handful of counts. The V and J genes are TRBV10-3 and TRBJ2-1; 9 bases align to TRBD1. J was trimmed by 4 bases and V by 10 bases; bases with no gene match: 8. This CDR3 has 14 amino acids. CDR1 and CDR2 (germline): ENHRY, SYGVKD. As DNA, the CDR3 is TGTGCCACCGGCCGGGACAGGGCTTACAATGAGCAGTTCTTC. Translation gives CATGRDRAYNEQFF.

V is TRBV6-6 and J is TRBJ2-4; the match to TRBD2 covers 13 bases. V trimming: 6 bases; J trimming: 1 base; junction bases outside the gene matches: 9. The CDR3 runs 18 residues. Germline CDR1 and CDR2: MNHNY and SVGAGI (reference sequence). The CDR3 reads CASSHRLAGGSAKNIQYF. CDR3 sequence (DNA): TGTGCCAGCAGCCATAGACTAGCGGGAGGATCGGCCAAAAACATTCAGTACTTC.

This clonotype was found a few times. The V gene is TRBV29-1, the J gene TRBJ2-3; tentatively, D is TRBD1 (6 bases). Trimming cost V 7 bases and J 4 bases, with 15 bases left between them. The CDR3 is 13 residues long. From germline, CDR1 is SQVTM and CDR2 ANQGSEA. This chain's CDR3 is CSGDAGVSDTQYF. CDR3 coding DNA: TGCAGCGGTGACGCAGGGGTATCAGATACGCAGTATTTT.